The clone carrying this TCR beta chain was counted a few times. Its antigen is as yet unknown. The donors, nominally healthy at sampling, likely had unrecorded immune exposures. A multiplex PCR was run with 60 Vbeta primers and 13 Jbeta primers. Sequencing was performed with immunoSEQ multiplex PCR; in TCRdb, only in-frame clones are kept and a portion is missing. The sample records 150,000 to 200,000 clones, around 83% being singletons. The data were taken from a study of cytomegalovirus exposure and HLA in healthy donors. Study overall: Assignment to the Caucasian-associated ancestry cluster applied to approximately 80% of the 300 to 500 genotyped donors. General study results and limits: TRBV6-2, TRBV6-3 and some other V segments were excluded as indistinguishable. Previous analysis showed most TCR beta V segments were productive about 90% or about 30% of the time.

The J segment lost 8 bases and the V segment lost 4 bases, leaving 13 bases of the junction unmatched. The V gene's germline CDR1 is MNHEY and CDR2 SMNVEV (reference sequence). The CDR3 totals 16 residues. Sequenced material: PBMCs. This rearrangement joins TRBV27 to TRBJ2-4; TRBD2 matches 8 bases. This receptor was identified in a man aged 45 to 65 in good health and CMV-seropositive. For the CDR3, the DNA is TGTGCCAGCAGTTATGCGGGGGGCATGAATGCAGACATTCAGTACTTC. Its translation: CASSYAGGMNADIQYF.